The 14 T cell receptor beta chains below come from one sample, sequenced in a study of vaccination and CD4 T cells after COVID-19. Treatment denoted: roughly ten-day PBMC culture with coronavirus spike peptide pools or control peptides (ViraFEST assay). Their antigens are not known. At the Johns Hopkins FTIC core, DNA taken from cultured CD4+ T cells was sequenced by way of the Oncomine TCR Beta short-read assay. TCRdb re-analysed the PCR reads in MiXCR, keeping a single row per CDR3 protein. The sample has fewer than 15,000 distinct CDR3 sequences; 45% to 50% are singletons. Sequencing was performed on cultured CD4+ T cells from blood, taken after SARS-CoV-2 vaccination. Receptor source: a human donor with COVID-19.

This rearrangement joins TRBV6-1 to TRBJ1-6; 9 positions match TRBD1. The V gene's germline CDR1 is MNHNS and CDR2 SASEGT. V lost 7 bases, J lost 8 bases, and 3 bases stayed unmatched. The CDR3 totals 13 residues. The CDR3 DNA follows: TGTGCCAGCATTGACAGGGGGGATTCACCCCTCCACTTT. It is translated as CASIDRGDSPLHF.

The J gene is TRBJ1-2, the V gene TRBV7-9; weak D call: TRBD1 (5 bases). The ends were cut back, 1 base at V and 3 bases at J, with 18 bases in the middle. Germline V gene sequence: CDR1 SEHNR, CDR2 FQNEAQ (reference sequence). CDR3 length: 17 residues. The DNA for the CDR3 is TGTGCCAGCAGCTTAGGGAGAGTTGGGCAGGGTGACTATGGCTACACCTTC. Protein product: CASSLGRVGQGDYGYTF.

This clonotype was seen a few times. The gene calls are TRBV7-9 and TRBJ1-2; weak D call: TRBD1 (6 bases). V was cut by 5 bases and J by 2 bases, with 12 bases left in between. Germline CDR1 reads SEHNR; CDR2 reads FQNEAQ (reference sequence). CDR3 length: 14 residues. CDR3 region: CASSRGGANYGYTF. In nucleotides, the CDR3 is TGTGCCAGCAGCCGCGGGGGGGCGAACTATGGCTACACCTTC.

V is TRBV7-9 and J is TRBJ2-3, with a weak D call TRBD2 (6 bases). Germline V CDR1 and CDR2: SEHNR, FQNEAQ (reference sequence). This CDR3 contains 14 residues. Trimming took off 5 bases at V and 2 bases at J, with 11 bases between the two ends. The CDR3 nucleotides read TGTGCCAGCAGCCCGGGCGGGGCCACAGATACGCAGTATTTT. Its translation: CASSPGGATDTQYF.

The rearrangement links TRBV27 to TRBJ1-5, with 10 bases identical to TRBD1. Unmatched junction bases numbered 11, after V lost 6 bases and J lost 6 bases. CDR1 and CDR2 from the germline V gene are MNHEY and SMNVEV (reference sequence). The CDR3 length is 16 residues. This chain's CDR3 is CASSPGTGVISQPQHF. The CDR3 nucleotides read TGTGCCAGCAGCCCGGGGACAGGGGTTATAAGTCAGCCCCAGCATTTT.

This chain joins TRBV19 and TRBJ2-3; 12 bases fit TRBD2. Germline CDR1 reads LNHDA; CDR2 reads SQIVND (reference sequence). Trimming at V came to 5 bases and at J to 3 bases, leaving 6 bases not matched to a gene. The CDR3 runs 16 residues. CDR3 in DNA: TGTGCCAGTAGTGCCGCTAGCGGGGGGGCAACAGATACGCAGTATTTT. Amino acid sequence: CASSAASGGATDTQYF. The full variable domain, completed using reference TRBV19 and TRBJ2-3, is DGGITQSPKYLFRKEGQNVTLSCEQNLNHDAMYWYRQDPGQGLRLIYYSQIVNDFQKGDIAEGYSVSREKKESFPLTVTSAQKNPTAFYLCASSAASGGATDTQYFGPGTRLTVL.

The chain joins TRBV2 to TRBJ1-2; D not certain. Germline lookup yields CDR1 SNHLY and CDR2 FYNNEI. Trimming removed 6 bases from V and 6 bases from J, with 20 bases in between. CDR3 size: 15 residues. CDR3 amino acids: CASSTMWAPTNGYTF. CDR3 bases: TGTGCCAGCAGCACGATGTGGGCACCAACCAATGGCTACACCTTC.

The chain employs TRBV12-3 or TRBV12-4 and TRBJ2-7; D possibly corresponds to TRBD1 (5 bases). This CDR3 region has 14 residues. V was clipped by 6 bases and J by 0 bases, with 12 bases between them. For the CDR3, the DNA is TGTGCCAGCAGCCAAAGGGGTTTCTCCTACGAGCAGTACTTC. Amino acid sequence: CASSQRGFSYEQYF.

The chain joins TRBV27 to TRBJ2-2; no firm D call. CDR1 and CDR2 from the germline V gene are MNHEY and SMNVEV (reference sequence). CDR3 length: 16 residues. V dropped 6 bases and J dropped 4 bases, with 18 bases sitting between them. The CDR3 DNA reads TGTGCCAGCAGAGTTTTGGCACAAATACCCACCGGGGAGCTGTTTTTT. Translation gives CASRVLAQIPTGELFF.

This clonotype has a handful of counts. The chain recombines TRBV7-2 with TRBJ1-2, with D unresolved. In germline, CDR1 is SGHTA, CDR2 FQGNSA. There are 16 residues in the CDR3. Trimming removed 7 bases at V and 5 bases at J, with 23 bases between. The CDR3 spells CASTPKVVSGRYGYTF. In DNA form, the CDR3 reads TGTGCCAGCACCCCCAAAGTGGTATCTGGGAGGTATGGCTACACCTTC.

The chain links TRBV6-1 to TRBJ2-1; 10 nucleotides agree with TRBD1. The J segment lost 9 bases and the V segment lost 6 bases, leaving 5 bases of the junction unmatched. The V gene's germline CDR1 is MNHNS and CDR2 SASEGT. This CDR3 spans 13 amino acids. CDR3 sequence reads: CASSRTGGGEQFF. CDR3 DNA: TGTGCCAGCAGCCGGACAGGGGGGGGTGAGCAGTTCTTC.

The chain is built from TRBV25-1 and TRBJ1-5; possibly TRBD1 for D (6 bases). The CDR3 has 15 residues. Trimming took 5 bases from V and 7 from J, leaving 18 bases between them. Germline values: CDR1 MGHDK, CDR2 SYGVNS. The CDR3 DNA follows: TGTGCCAGCAGTAATGGACGACAGGCAGAGCAGCCCCAGCATTTT. Protein product: CASSNGRQAEQPQHF.

The chain carries TRBV7-2 and TRBJ2-1; 12 bases line up with TRBD2. This CDR3 region has 16 residues. The junction had 11 bases not matched to a gene; V was cut back by 5 bases and J by 9 bases. From germline, CDR1 is SGHTA and CDR2 FQGNSA. DNA of the CDR3: TGTGCCAGCAGCAGAACCGCTAGCGGGGGGGCCTTTGAGCAGTTCTTC. Protein sequence: CASSRTASGGAFEQFF.

This clonotype came up a few times. J is TRBJ1-2 and V is TRBV6-2 or TRBV6-3; D call uncertain. CDR1 is MNHEY, CDR2 SVGEGT, per germline. The CDR3 is made up of 19 amino acids. V was pared by 0 bases and J by 8 bases, with 28 bases between. The CDR3 sequence is CASSYSIEEVYPVGRGYTF. Here the CDR3 DNA reads TGTGCCAGCAGTTACTCGATTGAGGAGGTGTATCCGGTCGGTCGGGGCTACACCTTC.